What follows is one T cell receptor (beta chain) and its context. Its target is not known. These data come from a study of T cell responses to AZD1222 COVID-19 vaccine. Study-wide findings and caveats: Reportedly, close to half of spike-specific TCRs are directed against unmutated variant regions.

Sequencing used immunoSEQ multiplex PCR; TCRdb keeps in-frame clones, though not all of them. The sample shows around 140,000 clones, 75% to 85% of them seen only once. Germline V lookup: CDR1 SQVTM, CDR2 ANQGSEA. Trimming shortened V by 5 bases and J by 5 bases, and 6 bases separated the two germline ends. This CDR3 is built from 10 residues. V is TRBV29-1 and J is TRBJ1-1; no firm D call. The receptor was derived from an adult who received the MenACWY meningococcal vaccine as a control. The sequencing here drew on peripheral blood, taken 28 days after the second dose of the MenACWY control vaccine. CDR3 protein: CSVTGTEAFF. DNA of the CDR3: TGCAGCGTTACGGGAACTGAAGCTTTCTTT.